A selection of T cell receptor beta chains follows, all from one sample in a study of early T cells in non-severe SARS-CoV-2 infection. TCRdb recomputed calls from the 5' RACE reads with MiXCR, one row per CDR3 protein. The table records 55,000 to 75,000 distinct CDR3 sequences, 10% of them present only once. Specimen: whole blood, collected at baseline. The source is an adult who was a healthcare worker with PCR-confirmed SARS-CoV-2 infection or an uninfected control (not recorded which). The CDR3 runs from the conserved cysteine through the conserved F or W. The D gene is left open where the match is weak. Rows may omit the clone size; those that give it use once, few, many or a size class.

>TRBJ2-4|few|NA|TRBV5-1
TGCGCCAGCAGCTTGGGACAGGAACAAAACATTCAGTACTTC
CASSLGQEQNIQYF
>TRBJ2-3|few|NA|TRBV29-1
TGCAGCGTTGAAGGGACGGAAACTAGCACAGATACGCAGTATTTT
CSVEGTETSTDTQYF
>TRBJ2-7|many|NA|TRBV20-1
TGCAGTGCTAGCTACGTTTCGCCCAGCGAGCAGTACTTC
CSASYVSPSEQYF
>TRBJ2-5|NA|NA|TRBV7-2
TGTGCCAGCAGCTTATCACGGGGCGGGGAGACCCAGTACTTC
CASSLSRGGETQYF
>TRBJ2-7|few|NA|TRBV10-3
TGTGCCATCAGGGCCCCCTCCTACGAGCAGTACTTC
CAIRAPSYEQYF
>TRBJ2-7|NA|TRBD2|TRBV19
TGTGCCAGTAGTACAACACTAGCGGGAGTCCACGAGCAGTACTTC
CASSTTLAGVHEQYF
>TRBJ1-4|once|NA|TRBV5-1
TGCGCCAGCAGCTCCTCTTCCAGGGGTGGGAATGAAAAACTGTTTTTT
CASSSSSRGGNEKLFF
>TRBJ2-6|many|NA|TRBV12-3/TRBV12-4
TGTGCCAGCAGTTTTAGAGGGGGATCTGGGGCCAACGTCCTGACTTTC
CASSFRGGSGANVLTF
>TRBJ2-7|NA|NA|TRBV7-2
TGTGCCAGCAGCTTAGGTTGGAACGAGCAGTACTTC
CASSLGWNEQYF
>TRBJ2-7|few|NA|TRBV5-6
TGTGCCAGCAGCTTGAGGTCAGGGAGAGACTACGAGCAGTACTTC
CASSLRSGRDYEQYF
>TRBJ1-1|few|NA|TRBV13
TGTGCCAGCAGCTTAAAAGTGAACACTGAAGCTTTCTTT
CASSLKVNTEAFF
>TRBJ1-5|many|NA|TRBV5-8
TGTGCCAGCAGCTTTAGGACAGTGATAATTCAGCCCCAGCATTTT
CASSFRTVIIQPQHF
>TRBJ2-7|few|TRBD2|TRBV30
TGTGCCTCAACGGGACTACCCTACGAGCAGTACTTC
CASTGLPYEQYF
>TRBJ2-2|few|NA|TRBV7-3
TGTGCCAGCAGCTCCCAGGTCACCGGGGAGCTGTTTTTT
CASSSQVTGELFF
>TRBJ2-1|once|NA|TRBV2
TGTGCCAGCACCAGGACAGAGAACTCCTACAATGAGCAGTTCTTC
CASTRTENSYNEQFF
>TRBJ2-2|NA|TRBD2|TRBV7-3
TGTGCCAGCAGCGGACAACCGGGACTAGCTACCACCGGGGAGCTGTTTTTT
CASSGQPGLATTGELFF
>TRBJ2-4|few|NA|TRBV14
TGTGCCAGCAGCCAGGCCAGGGGAGCCAAAAACATTCAGTACTTC
CASSQARGAKNIQYF
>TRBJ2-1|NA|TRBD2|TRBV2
TGTGCCAGCAGGAAGACTAGCGGAGGTTTTAATGAGCAGTTCTTC
CASRKTSGGFNEQFF
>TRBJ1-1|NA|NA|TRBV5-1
TGCGCCAGCAGCTTGGGCGAGAAGGAGAGCACTGAAGCTTTCTTT
CASSLGEKESTEAFF
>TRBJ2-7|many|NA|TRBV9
TGTGCCAGCAGCGTAGGACGGAATTACGAGCAGTACTTC
CASSVGRNYEQYF
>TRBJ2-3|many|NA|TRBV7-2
TGTGCCAGCACGTCTCCCACTAGCACAGATACGCAGTATTTT
CASTSPTSTDTQYF
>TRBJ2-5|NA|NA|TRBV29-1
TGCAGCGTTGAAAGGGGGGCGGAAGAGACCCAGTACTTC
CSVERGAEETQYF